Reported below is one T cell receptor (beta chain). Its antigen is still unknown. Every patient had relapsed following autologous stem cell transplantation, and cohorts differed in brentuximab vedotin exposure. Per the germline V gene, CDR1 is SGHTS and CDR2 is YDEGEE. CDR3 length: 12 residues. V lost 2 bases to trimming and J lost 5 bases, with 7 bases between them. The entry originates in a study of PD-1 blockade in classical Hodgkin lymphoma. Study context: Nivolumab was given intravenously to patients at 3 mg/kg every 2 weeks. Study-wide results and limits: What drove the repertoire differences, possibly disease activity or prior therapy, has not been defined. In CD4+ cells, TCR diversity went up significantly by C4D1, but in CD8+ cells it did not. The study found complete responders had baseline diversity similar to newly diagnosed patients.

Method: immunoSEQ multiplex PCR; TCRdb's copy keeps in-frame clones and lacks some. The profile shows about 6,300 clones, roughly 86% of them singletons. Sequenced material: peripheral blood mononuclear cells (PBMCs), taken before the second cycle of nivolumab. The receptor comes from a human donor with classical Hodgkin lymphoma. V gene TRBV5-8 combines with J gene TRBJ1-1; unclear D gene. CDR3 sequence (DNA): TGTGCCAGCAGCTTCGGGGATACTGAAGCTTTCTTT. It yields the protein CASSFGDTEAFF.